These T cell receptor beta chains were read from a single sample in a study of cytomegalovirus exposure and HLA in healthy donors. Only in-frame clones appear in the TCRdb table, and some are missing; sequencing was by immunoSEQ multiplex PCR. Of more than 100,000 clones in the sample, 74% were seen once. What was sequenced was PBMCs. The receptors come from a woman between 45 and 65 years old in good health and CMV-seropositive. Both conserved end residues are part of each CDR3. The D gene is left open where the match is weak. Not all rows give a size; the values are once, few, many and, for expanded clones, a class.

length,V,size,D,J,CDR3,DNA
18,TRBV11-3,few,TRBD2,TRBJ2-4,CASSLAGTSGGAGNIQYF,TGTGCCAGCAGCTTAGCGGGAACTAGCGGGGGGGCGGGAAACATTCAGTACTTC
15,TRBV5-6,-,-,TRBJ2-6,CASSLLLAGANVLTF,TGTGCCAGCAGCTTATTACTTGCGGGGGCCAACGTCCTGACTTTC
14,TRBV30,once,-,TRBJ1-5,CAWSRGYSNQPQHF,TGTGCCTGGTCCAGGGGTTATAGCAATCAGCCCCAGCATTTT
12,TRBV29-1,-,TRBD1,TRBJ1-1,CSAGQGVAEAFF,TGCAGCGCCGGACAGGGGGTTGCTGAAGCTTTCTTT
13,TRBV2,-,-,TRBJ2-7,CASSVGTRNEQYF,TGTGCCAGCAGTGTGGGGACTCGAAACGAGCAGTACTTC
16,TRBV4-1,-,-,TRBJ1-3,CASSQATGLAGNTIYF,TGCGCCAGCAGCCAGGCAACAGGGCTGGCCGGAAACACCATATATTTT
13,TRBV6-5,-,-,TRBJ1-4,CASRGATNEKLFF,TGTGCCAGCCGGGGAGCAACTAATGAAAAACTGTTTTTT
14,TRBV5-4,few,-,TRBJ2-7,CASSPGLSNYEQYF,TGTGCCAGCAGCCCGGGACTTTCCAACTACGAGCAGTACTTC
16,TRBV7-8,-,-,TRBJ1-3,CASSLIRPGTGNTIYF,TGTGCCAGCAGCTTAATCCGGCCAGGAACTGGAAACACCATATATTTT
15,TRBV6-5,-,TRBD1,TRBJ2-1,CASSPTGGPGSEQFF,TGTGCCAGCAGCCCCACAGGGGGCCCGGGAAGTGAGCAGTTCTTC
13,TRBV19,few,-,TRBJ2-7,CASRARGSDEQYF,TGTGCCAGTAGGGCGAGGGGGAGCGACGAGCAGTACTTC
13,TRBV11-3,-,TRBD2,TRBJ2-1,CASSPGAGGEQFF,TGTGCCAGCAGCCCCGGGGCGGGGGGGGAGCAGTTCTTC
14,TRBV2,-,-,TRBJ1-5,CASRPDRGRESQHF,TGTGCCAGCAGGCCCGACCGAGGGAGGGAATCTCAGCATTTT
15,TRBV7-2,-,-,TRBJ2-3,CASRGPTESTDTQYF,TGTGCCAGCAGGGGCCCGACAGAAAGCACAGATACGCAGTATTTT
15,TRBV7-2,-,-,TRBJ2-3,CASSPLALGLDTQYF,TGTGCCAGCAGCCCTTTAGCGCTGGGCTTAGATACGCAGTATTTT
16,TRBV15,-,-,TRBJ2-3,CATSRHTGLSTDTQYF,TGTGCCACCAGCAGGCACACAGGGCTTAGCACAGATACGCAGTATTTT
13,TRBV29-1,-,-,TRBJ1-1,CSAVWGRGTEAFF,TGCAGCGCCGTTTGGGGGAGGGGGACTGAAGCTTTCTTT
14,TRBV7-2,-,TRBD2,TRBJ2-7,CASSPKRGAYEQYF,TGTGCCAGCAGCCCCAAGCGGGGGGCCTACGAGCAGTACTTC
15,TRBV5-1,-,-,TRBJ1-1,CASSLDLQAWKEAFF,TGCGCCAGCAGCTTGGATCTACAGGCGTGGAAGGAAGCTTTCTTT
13,TRBV6-1,-,TRBD1,TRBJ1-2,CASSVTGDYGYTF,TGTGCCAGCAGTGTGACAGGGGACTATGGCTACACCTTC
17,TRBV4-3,-,-,TRBJ1-3,CASSQDTTRGSGNTIYF,TGCGCCAGCAGCCAAGATACTACAAGGGGCTCTGGAAACACCATATATTTT
16,TRBV19,-,TRBD2,TRBJ2-5,CASSIEGAGGQETQYF,TGTGCCAGTAGTATAGAAGGAGCGGGGGGACAAGAGACCCAGTACTTC
15,TRBV5-1,once,TRBD1,TRBJ2-1,CASSLGTGRHNEQFF,TGCGCCAGCAGCCTCGGGACAGGGCGGCACAATGAGCAGTTCTTC
14,TRBV11-2,-,-,TRBJ1-1,CASSSHPMNTEAFF,TGTGCCAGCAGCTCACATCCCATGAACACTGAAGCTTTCTTT
16,TRBV7-2,-,TRBD2,TRBJ2-7,CASSLIAGASSYEQYF,TGTGCCAGCAGCTTAATAGCGGGGGCAAGCTCCTACGAGCAGTACTTC
14,TRBV9,few,TRBD1,TRBJ1-1,CASSVAPGGTEAFF,TGTGCCAGCAGCGTAGCGCCAGGGGGCACTGAAGCTTTCTTT
14,TRBV13,few,TRBD1,TRBJ2-4,CASSVQGAGNIQYF,TGTGCCAGCAGCGTACAGGGGGCGGGGAACATTCAGTACTTC
16,TRBV7-8,few,TRBD2,TRBJ2-1,CASSPIGRGGLLEQFF,TGTGCCAGCAGTCCTATAGGGCGGGGGGGCCTACTGGAGCAGTTCTTC
11,TRBV5-4,-,TRBD2,TRBJ2-3,CASSSSGALYF,TGTGCCAGCAGCAGTAGCGGGGCGCTGTATTTT
18,TRBV12-5,-,TRBD1,TRBJ1-4,CASGRYSGTGGAVEKLFF,TGTGCTAGTGGCCGATACTCCGGGACAGGGGGCGCGGTTGAAAAACTGTTTTTT
15,TRBV2,-,-,TRBJ1-5,CASRPLVSGNQPQHF,TGTGCCAGCAGACCCCTAGTTTCTGGCAATCAGCCCCAGCATTTT
14,TRBV30,-,-,TRBJ1-6,CAWSVSQNNSPLHF,TGTGCCTGGAGTGTAAGCCAAAATAATTCACCCCTCCACTTT
13,TRBV9,-,-,TRBJ1-3,CASSSLSGNTIYF,TGTGCCAGCAGCTCCCTATCGGGAAACACCATATATTTT
15,TRBV19,-,TRBD1,TRBJ1-4,CASRGTGGIKEKLFF,TGTGCCAGTCGTGGGACAGGGGGCATCAAGGAAAAACTGTTTTTT
11,TRBV5-1,-,-,TRBJ1-2,CASSDRGGYTF,TGCGCCAGCAGCGATAGGGGGGGCTACACCTTC
13,TRBV5-1,-,-,TRBJ1-1,CASGRGEDTEAFF,TGCGCCAGTGGACGAGGGGAGGACACTGAAGCTTTCTTT
14,TRBV30,-,TRBD2,TRBJ2-7,CAWSGGGGAREQYF,TGTGCCTGGAGCGGGGGCGGGGGGGCGCGGGAGCAGTACTTC
15,TRBV6-5,-,TRBD1,TRBJ1-6,CASSSDRGYNSPLHF,TGTGCCAGCAGTTCTGACAGGGGTTATAATTCACCCCTCCACTTT
11,TRBV7-6,once,-,TRBJ2-7,CASSLSYEQYF,TGTGCCAGCAGTCTATCCTACGAGCAGTACTTC
13,TRBV2,few,TRBD2,TRBJ2-5,CASSDRLAQTQYF,TGTGCCAGCAGTGACCGACTAGCCCAGACCCAGTACTTC
13,TRBV30,-,-,TRBJ2-5,CAWSYAGRETQYF,TGTGCCTGGAGTTACGCAGGGCGAGAGACCCAGTACTTC
12,TRBV12-5,-,-,TRBJ1-5,CASGDTSRPQHF,TGTGCTAGTGGGGATACTAGTCGGCCCCAGCATTTT
11,TRBV29-1,-,-,TRBJ1-1,CSVRENTEAFF,TGCAGCGTCCGGGAGAACACTGAAGCTTTCTTT
12,TRBV14,-,-,TRBJ1-6,CASSQGSSPLHF,TGTGCCAGCAGCCAGGGTAGCTCACCCCTCCACTTT
13,TRBV10-3,once,TRBD1,TRBJ1-2,CAISESTGQGYTF,TGTGCCATCAGTGAGTCGACAGGGCAAGGCTACACCTTC
13,TRBV12-5,-,-,TRBJ2-1,CASAQGSYNEQFF,TGTGCTAGTGCCCAGGGTTCATACAATGAGCAGTTCTTC
14,TRBV2,-,-,TRBJ1-2,CASRSAGQYEGYTF,TGTGCCAGCAGAAGTGCAGGGCAGTATGAAGGCTACACCTTC
15,TRBV2,few,TRBD2,TRBJ2-3,CASQLGRGNTDTQYF,TGTGCCAGCCAGCTGGGGCGGGGGAACACAGATACGCAGTATTTT